What follows are 17 T cell receptor beta chains derived from one specimen sequenced in a study of molecular identifiers for immune sequencing clone quantification. TCRdb itself ran the PCR reads through MiXCR, one entry per CDR3 protein. Among around 470,000 distinct CDR3 sequences listed, 20% to 25% were seen once. Input material: naive CD8+ T cells from blood, with Jurkat cell RNA spiked in. This sample's subset: FACS-sorted CD8+CD4-CCR7+CD45RA+ naive T cells. The receptors were sampled from a human donor in good health. Some libraries in this study had Jurkat cell RNA spiked in.

This chain links TRBV5-6 with TRBJ2-5, with D hard to call. Trimming left V 4 bases short and J 0 bases short, with 16 bases between. Germline V gives CDR1 SGHDT, CDR2 YYEEEE. CDR3 size: 16 residues. DNA of the CDR3: TGTGCCAGCAGCGACCTGAGTGGTCAGGACCAAGAGACCCAGTACTTC. This encodes CASSDLSGQDQETQYF.

This clonotype was seen ten or more times. The gene calls are TRBV29-1 and TRBJ2-1; 8 nucleotides align to TRBD1. Germline CDR1 reads SQVTM; CDR2 reads ANQGSEA. The CDR3 is made up of 15 amino acids. The V and J ends lost 1 base and 5 bases, in that order; junction bases with no gene match: 7. In DNA, the CDR3 is TGCAGCGTTGAAGGGACAGGGAGCAGACACAATGAGCAGTTCTTC. Protein sequence: CSVEGTGSRHNEQFF.

This clonotype showed up many times. DNA for the CDR3: TGTGCCAGCAGCTCAGCGGGAGTACAAGAGACCCAGTACTTC. Encoded protein: CASSSAGVQETQYF. The V gene is TRBV7-9, the J gene TRBJ2-5; 8 bases fit TRBD2. Trimming at V came to 4 bases and at J to 2 bases, leaving 3 bases not matched to a gene. This CDR3 is 14 amino acids long. Germline V CDR1 and CDR2: SEHNR, FQNEAQ (reference sequence).

There are many counts of this clonotype. The gene calls are TRBV4-1 and TRBJ2-3; weak D call: TRBD2 (6 bases). V was pared by 0 bases and J by 6 bases, with 10 bases between. The CDR3 consists of 14 residues. Looked up from germline, CDR1 is MGHRA and CDR2 is YSYEKL. The CDR3 DNA reads as TGCGCCAGCAGCCAAGAGACTAGACCGGATACGCAGTATTTT. It is translated as CASSQETRPDTQYF.

CDR3 in amino acids: CASSYRSGGRNEQYF. The DNA for the CDR3 is TGTGCCAGCAGTTATCGCAGCGGGGGGAGGAACGAGCAGTACTTC. This chain links TRBV6-2 or TRBV6-3 with TRBJ2-7; 9 bases map to TRBD2. The germline gives CDR1 MNHEY, CDR2 SVGEGT. With 3 bases clipped from V and 5 bases from J, the junction kept 8 bases outside the gene matches. The CDR3 has 15 amino acids.

CDR3 sequence reads: CASSLAGGVLSYEQYF. In nucleotides, the CDR3 is TGTGCCAGCAGTTTAGCGGGAGGGGTTCTCTCCTACGAGCAGTACTTC. The V gene is TRBV12-3 or TRBV12-4, the J gene TRBJ2-7; TRBD2 agrees at 7 bases. Trimming removed 0 bases from V and 0 bases from J; junction bases left unmatched: 5. The CDR3 runs to 16 residues.

This clonotype appeared many times. This sequence joins TRBV30 and TRBJ2-7, with D unresolved. Germline V lookup: CDR1 GTSNPN, CDR2 SVGIG (reference sequence). CDR3 length: 11 amino acids. V shed 1 base and J shed 2 bases, with 3 bases lying between them. The CDR3 DNA is TGTGCCTGGAGTGCGGCCTACGAGCAGTACTTC. Translation gives CAWSAAYEQYF. The variable domain in full, with the rest retrieved from reference TRBV30 and TRBJ2-7, is SQTIHQWPATLVQPVGSPLSLECTVEGTSNPNLYWYRQAAGRGLQLLFYSVGIGQISSEVPQNLSASRPQDRQFILSSKKLLLSDSGFYLCAWSAAYEQYFGPGTRLTVT.

DNA for the CDR3: TGCGCCAGCAGCCAAGAGGCCCCCCCCAGCGGGCCCTCTGTAGAGACCCAGTACTTC. As protein: CASSQEAPPSGPSVETQYF. This chain joins TRBV4-1 and TRBJ2-5, with D possibly being TRBD2 (6 bases). V shed 0 bases and J shed 4 bases, with 24 bases lying between them. This CDR3 region has 19 residues. CDR1 is MGHRA, CDR2 YSYEKL, per germline.

This clonotype was counted many times. This chain joins TRBV4-1 and TRBJ1-1; a possible D gene is TRBD1 (5 bases). Trimming removed 0 bases from V and 6 bases from J, with 11 bases in between. Germline CDR1 reads MGHRA; CDR2 reads YSYEKL. The CDR3 is 14 amino acids. The CDR3 nucleotides read TGCGCCAGCAGCCAAGATCAGGCGGGACCTGAAGCTTTCTTT. Translated, it gives CASSQDQAGPEAFF.

This clonotype was counted a few times. The V gene is TRBV6-6, the J gene TRBJ1-1; the D is unclear. The V gene's germline CDR1 is MNHNY and CDR2 SVGAGI (reference sequence). This CDR3 is built from 14 residues. The germline V and J ends were trimmed by 1 base and 2 bases, with 8 bases remaining between them. CDR3 sequence (DNA): TGTGCCAGCAGTTACTATCCGGGTAACACTGAAGCTTTCTTT. It specifies CASSYYPGNTEAFF.

On this clonotype: A much larger clonotype is one base distant, so this may be a read error. CDR3 sequence: CASGLATAINTEAFF. DNA of the CDR3: TGTGCCAGCGGCTTAGCGACAGCCATCAACACTGAAGCTTTCTTT. The chain carries TRBV7-2 and TRBJ1-1, with D possibly being TRBD1 (5 bases). From germline, CDR1 is SGHTA and CDR2 FQGNSA. The CDR3 runs 15 residues.

V is TRBV4-3 and J is TRBJ2-7; tentatively, D is TRBD2 (5 bases). This CDR3 contains 16 residues. With 0 bases removed from V and 0 bases from J, the gap between germline ends came to 12 bases. Germline loops: CDR1 LGHNA, CDR2 YSLEER. CDR3 DNA: TGCGCCAGCAGCCAAGATGATTCGGGGAGCTCCTACGAGCAGTACTTC. Its translation: CASSQDDSGSSYEQYF.

Many counts were recorded for this clonotype. This chain connects TRBV29-1 to TRBJ2-5; D gene ambiguous. The CDR3 has 13 residues. From germline, CDR1 is SQVTM and CDR2 ANQGSEA. V was shortened by 2 bases and J by 5 bases, with 12 bases between the two germline ends. The CDR3 reads CSVEPDLEETQYF. The CDR3 DNA reads as TGCAGCGTTGAACCTGATTTGGAGGAGACCCAGTACTTC.

This clonotype was counted only a few times. The chain is built from TRBV7-9 and TRBJ2-7; D not resolved. The germline V gene encodes CDR1 SEHNR and CDR2 FQNEAQ (reference sequence). The CDR3 has 13 amino acids. V was cut by 5 bases and J by 0 bases, with 8 bases left in between. CDR3 DNA sequence: TGTGCCAGCAGCCGTGAAAGCTCCTACGAGCAGTACTTC. Protein product: CASSRESSYEQYF.

This clonotype came up a few times. The chain recombines TRBV7-8 with TRBJ1-4; a weak D match, TRBD1 (5 bases). From germline, CDR1 is SGHVS and CDR2 FQNEAQ. The CDR3 consists of 16 residues. The ends were cut back, 5 bases at V and 3 bases at J, with 16 bases in the middle. The CDR3 here is CASSPAGGVSNEKLFF. The CDR3 DNA reads TGTGCCAGCAGCCCTGCTGGGGGGGTATCTAATGAAAAACTGTTTTTT. The complete variable domain, with remaining parts taken from reference TRBV7-8 and TRBJ1-4, reads GAGVSQSPRYKVAKRGQDVALRCDPISGHVSLFWYQQALGQGPEFLTYFQNEAQLDKSGLPSDRFFAERPEGSVSTLKIQRTQQEDSAVYLCASSPAGGVSNEKLFFGSGTQLSVL.

The chain employs TRBV20-1 and TRBJ2-5; TRBD2 matches 13 bases. The trim removed 0 bases at V and 0 bases at J, leaving 7 bases unmatched. This CDR3 comprises 18 residues. Germline CDR1 and CDR2: DFQATT and SNEGSKA (reference sequence). The CDR3 DNA sequence: TGCAGTGCTAGAGATCGGGGACTAGCGGGAACTTACCAAGAGACCCAGTACTTC. It specifies CSARDRGLAGTYQETQYF.

The chain combines TRBV27 with TRBJ2-3; the D gene is possibly TRBD2 (7 bases). The V and J ends lost 8 bases and 6 bases respectively, with 27 bases between them. Per the germline V gene, CDR1 is MNHEY and CDR2 is SMNVEV (reference sequence). The CDR3 is 17 amino acids. The CDR3 region has the DNA TGTGCCAGCGCCGTCTACGGGGGGACACCCCAAGGGGATACGCAGTATTTT. It codes for CASAVYGGTPQGDTQYF.